These T cell receptor beta chains were read from a single sample in a study of shared clonotypes between healthy human individuals. Sequenced by immunoSEQ multiplex PCR; TCRdb stores in-frame clones only, minus some. The sample consists of about 2.2 million clones, around 93% of them appearing once. Sequencing was performed on naive CD8+ T cells from PBMCs. The source is a man younger than 35 in good health. Some clones in this sample may be carry-over from other donors' samples. CDR3s include the opening cysteine and the closing phenylalanine or tryptophan. Fields, in order: clone size, V gene, D gene, J gene, CDR3 DNA, CDR3 protein. The D gene is left open where the match is weak. Expanded clones get a size class; other rows say once, few or many, or leave the size out.

>once|TRBV4-2|.|TRBJ1-1
TGTGCCAGCAGCCATATCCGGGCCTCGGGCGCTGAAGCTTTCTTT
CASSHIRASGAEAFF
>.|TRBV7-3|.|TRBJ2-2
TGTGCCAGCAGCTTACTCGGGGAGCTGTTTTTT
CASSLLGELFF
>.|TRBV4-1|.|TRBJ2-7
TGCGCCAGCAGCCAAGAGGGTTACGGAACGTCCCCCGAGCAGTACTTC
CASSQEGYGTSPEQYF
>.|TRBV15|.|TRBJ2-5
TGTGCCACCAGCAAAACGGATGCTGCGGAGACCCAGTACTTC
CATSKTDAAETQYF
>.|TRBV11-2|.|TRBJ2-7
TGTGCCAGCAGCTTTAACCCAGCCGCCTACGAGCAGTACTTC
CASSFNPAAYEQYF
>.|TRBV11-2|TRBD1|TRBJ1-1
TGTGCCAGCAGCGTTCCGGGACAGGGGTCCAACACTGAAGCTTTCTTT
CASSVPGQGSNTEAFF
>.|TRBV27|.|TRBJ2-7
TGTGCCAGCAGTCTTTCTTTTTGGGGCGAGCAGTACTTC
CASSLSFWGEQYF
>.|TRBV6-1|TRBD2|TRBJ2-5
TGTGCCAGCAGTGCACTACCGGGGGGGAGGGGGTACCAAGAGACCCAGTACTTC
CASSALPGGRGYQETQYF
>.|TRBV28|TRBD1|TRBJ2-1
TGTGCCAGCAGCTTAGGACAGGGAGTGGTCGGCAATGAGCAGTTCTTC
CASSLGQGVVGNEQFF
>.|TRBV18|.|TRBJ2-7
TGTGCCAGCTCACCGTCAAGCTCCTACGAGCAGTACTTC
CASSPSSSYEQYF
>.|TRBV9|.|TRBJ1-3
TGTGCCAGCAGCGCCCGCGGGACTGGAAACACCATATATTTT
CASSARGTGNTIYF
>.|TRBV5-6|TRBD2|TRBJ2-7
TGTGCCAGCAGCCCGGGACTAGCGGGACCCTACGAGCAGTACTTC
CASSPGLAGPYEQYF
>few|TRBV4-2|.|TRBJ1-1
TGTGCCAGCAGCCAAGTGTACCGGGGTTTCGGGACTGAAGCTTTCTTT
CASSQVYRGFGTEAFF
>.|TRBV15|.|TRBJ1-2
TGTGCCACCAGCCCTCCCGGCTATGGCTACACCTTC
CATSPPGYGYTF
>.|TRBV19|TRBD1|TRBJ2-5
TGTGCCAGTAGCCCTCGGGACAGCTTCCAAGAGACCCAGTACTTC
CASSPRDSFQETQYF
>.|TRBV6-4|.|TRBJ2-1
TGTGGCAACGACGGCAGGGGAGGTATCACCTACAATGAGCAGTTCTTC
CGNDGRGGITYNEQFF
>.|TRBV7-9|.|TRBJ2-5
TGTGCCAGCAGCCCTCGTACAGGGTTGGAGACCCAGTACTTC
CASSPRTGLETQYF
>.|TRBV18|TRBD2|TRBJ2-7
TGTGCCAGCTCACCACTCTATAGCGGGAGTGGGTCTTACGAGCAGTACTTC
CASSPLYSGSGSYEQYF
>.|TRBV28|.|TRBJ2-7
TGTGCCAGCAGTCCATCGGGAGTACCTCACGTCCACGAGCAGTACTTC
CASSPSGVPHVHEQYF
>.|TRBV14|TRBD2|TRBJ2-1
TGTGCCAGCAGCCAAGATTGGGGGTCAGTCGCGGGAGGGCCCCTCAATGAGCAGTTCTTC
CASSQDWGSVAGGPLNEQFF
>.|TRBV4-1|.|TRBJ1-1
TGCGCCAGCAGCCAAGGAAAGGCCCTCTTAGACAGCGAAGCTTTCTTT
CASSQGKALLDSEAFF
>.|TRBV10-2|TRBD2|TRBJ2-1
TGCGCCAGCAGTGCTAGCGGGAGGGCCCATGAGCAGTTCTTC
CASSASGRAHEQFF
>.|TRBV27|TRBD1|TRBJ1-5
TGTGCCAGCAGTTTATCTAAGGGGGCTAATCAGCCCCAGCATTTT
CASSLSKGANQPQHF
>.|TRBV29-1|.|TRBJ1-1
TGCAGCGTTTACCGAGGCGGCACTGAAGCTTTCTTT
CSVYRGGTEAFF
>.|TRBV9|TRBD2|TRBJ2-6
TGTGCCAGCAGCGTAGTCGGGCTAGCGGGGGCTGGGGCCAACGTCCTGACTTTC
CASSVVGLAGAGANVLTF
>.|TRBV2|TRBD1|TRBJ2-7
TGTGCCAGCAGTCATTGGACAGGGATCCGCTACGAGCAGTACTTC
CASSHWTGIRYEQYF